The rows below give T cell receptor beta chains drawn from one sample of a study of shared clonotypes between healthy human individuals. Profiled with immunoSEQ multiplex PCR; TCRdb holds only in-frame clones, not every one. The sample contains some 2.1 million clones, around 95% of which appear only once. The sequenced sample was naive CD4+ T cells sorted from blood. Source of these receptors: a man aged 18-30 years in good health. Both conserved end residues are part of each CDR3. D genes are given only for firm matches. Some rows have no size entry. The others give once, few or many, or a class for an expanded clone.

V: TRBV25-1; size: .; J: TRBJ1-2; D: .; length: 13; DNA: TGTGCCAGCCGGAGAAGTACTTGGAGTTTTGAAGGTTTC; CDR3: CASRRSTWSFEGF
V: TRBV9; size: .; J: TRBJ2-3; D: TRBD2; length: 15; DNA: TGTGCCAGCAGCTTACTAGCGGGAGGCCTAGATACGCAGTATTTT; CDR3: CASSLLAGGLDTQYF
V: TRBV7-2; size: .; J: TRBJ2-3; D: .; length: 14; DNA: TGTGCCAGCAAAGTCGATCGTAGCACAGATACGCAGTATTTT; CDR3: CASKVDRSTDTQYF
V: TRBV6-6; size: .; J: TRBJ1-1; D: .; length: 15; DNA: TGTGCCAGCAGTTACGCGGCGGGAGACAACACTGAAGCTTTCTTT; CDR3: CASSYAAGDNTEAFF
V: TRBV7-9; size: .; J: TRBJ2-7; D: .; length: 11; DNA: TGTGCCACCCAGGGCTCCAACGAGCAGTACTTC; CDR3: CATQGSNEQYF
V: TRBV28; size: once; J: TRBJ1-6; D: .; length: 15; DNA: TGTGCCAGCAGAGCTCGGACATACTATAATTCACCCCTCCACTTT; CDR3: CASRARTYYNSPLHF
V: TRBV5-1; size: .; J: TRBJ2-1; D: .; length: 15; DNA: TGCGCCAGCAGCTTGGCCAATCCTATACGTAATGAGCAGTTCTTC; CDR3: CASSLANPIRNEQFF
V: TRBV6-6; size: .; J: TRBJ1-5; D: .; length: 15; DNA: TGTGCCAGCAGTTACGGGCATTCGAGCAATCAGCCCCAGCATTTT; CDR3: CASSYGHSSNQPQHF
V: TRBV11-2; size: .; J: TRBJ1-1; D: .; length: 12; DNA: TGTGCCAGCAGCTCAGGCTACACTGAAGCTTTCTTT; CDR3: CASSSGYTEAFF
V: TRBV10-2; size: .; J: TRBJ1-5; D: .; length: 15; DNA: TGCGCCAGCAGTGAGCGAGGACAAAGCAATCAGCCCCAGCATTTT; CDR3: CASSERGQSNQPQHF
V: TRBV9; size: .; J: TRBJ1-2; D: .; length: 15; DNA: TGTGCCAGCAGCGTAGATGGCGACCCTAACTATGGCTACACCTTC; CDR3: CASSVDGDPNYGYTF
V: TRBV4-1; size: .; J: TRBJ2-1; D: .; length: 14; DNA: TGCGCCAGCAGCCAAACGAGCGCCAGAAATGAGCAGTTCTTC; CDR3: CASSQTSARNEQFF
V: TRBV6-1; size: .; J: TRBJ1-1; D: TRBD1; length: 14; DNA: TGTGCCAGCAGCCTGACAGGGCAGAACACTGAAGCTTTCTTT; CDR3: CASSLTGQNTEAFF
V: TRBV2; size: .; J: TRBJ1-2; D: .; length: 14; DNA: TGTGCCAGCAGTGAAGCCCCAGGGGATCTTGGCTACACCTTC; CDR3: CASSEAPGDLGYTF
V: TRBV5-6; size: .; J: TRBJ1-1; D: .; length: 15; DNA: TGTGCCAGCAGCTTGTATAGGGTTCCGAACACTGAAGCTTTCTTT; CDR3: CASSLYRVPNTEAFF
V: TRBV4-3; size: .; J: TRBJ2-1; D: .; length: 15; DNA: TGCGCCAGCAGCCAAGAAAGTCAGGGAAATAATGAGCAGTTCTTC; CDR3: CASSQESQGNNEQFF
V: TRBV28; size: .; J: TRBJ2-2; D: TRBD2; length: 15; DNA: TGTGCCACCCCGACTAGCGGGAAGAACACCGGGGAGCTGTTTTTT; CDR3: CATPTSGKNTGELFF
V: TRBV6-6; size: .; J: TRBJ2-1; D: .; length: 15; DNA: TGTGCCAGCAGTTACAGCCCCGCCGCAGTCAATGAGCAGTTCTTC; CDR3: CASSYSPAAVNEQFF
V: TRBV30; size: .; J: TRBJ1-4; D: .; length: 15; DNA: TGTGCCTGGAGTGTACTCCGTACCCGTGGGGAAAAACTGTTTTTT; CDR3: CAWSVLRTRGEKLFF
V: TRBV19; size: .; J: TRBJ2-1; D: TRBD1; length: 16; DNA: TGTGCCAGTAGCGCCAACAGGGGGCGTACTTACAATGAGCAGTTCTTC; CDR3: CASSANRGRTYNEQFF
V: TRBV7-2; size: few; J: TRBJ2-2; D: TRBD1; length: 15; DNA: TGTGCCAGCAGCCTTAGCAGCAGGGGGACCGGGGAGCTGTTTTTT; CDR3: CASSLSSRGTGELFF
V: TRBV28; size: once; J: TRBJ1-2; D: .; length: 13; DNA: TGTGCCAGCAGCTTCTCTCCGGGGGTTGGCTACACCTTC; CDR3: CASSFSPGVGYTF
V: TRBV30; size: .; J: TRBJ1-4; D: TRBD1; length: 15; DNA: TGTGCCTGGAGCGAGAACAGGGGAACTAATGAAAAACTGTTTTTT; CDR3: CAWSENRGTNEKLFF
V: TRBV4-3; size: .; J: TRBJ2-2; D: .; length: 14; DNA: TGCGCCAGCAGCTATGTGTTGGGGTCCGGGGAGCTGTTTTTT; CDR3: CASSYVLGSGELFF
V: TRBV19; size: .; J: TRBJ2-7; D: .; length: 15; DNA: TGTGCCAGTAGTATAGGGGGGACCAATACCTACGAGCAGTACTTC; CDR3: CASSIGGTNTYEQYF
V: TRBV30; size: .; J: TRBJ2-1; D: TRBD2; length: 20; DNA: TGTGCCTGGAGTGTACAGAGGACTAGCGGGGGGTCCTACTCCTACAATGAGCAGTTCTTC; CDR3: CAWSVQRTSGGSYSYNEQFF
V: TRBV7-2; size: .; J: TRBJ2-2; D: TRBD2; length: 16; DNA: TGTGCCAGCAGCTTAGGGTTAGCGGGGGGTCAAAGGGAGCTGTTTTTT; CDR3: CASSLGLAGGQRELFF
V: TRBV7-9; size: .; J: TRBJ1-6; D: .; length: 15; DNA: TGTGCCAGCAGCTTTTCAGTCACGCAGAATTCACCCCTCCACTTT; CDR3: CASSFSVTQNSPLHF
V: TRBV5-1; size: .; J: TRBJ2-4; D: .; length: 14; DNA: TGCGCCAGCAGCTCCCGGGACAACTCTCGCATTCAGTACTTC; CDR3: CASSSRDNSRIQYF
V: TRBV19; size: .; J: TRBJ1-4; D: .; length: 14; DNA: TGTGCCAGTAGTATTTCCGGGGGTGATGAAAAACTGTTTTTT; CDR3: CASSISGGDEKLFF
V: TRBV5-1; size: once; J: TRBJ1-1; D: .; length: 15; DNA: TGCGCCAGCAGCTTGGCGACGAAGATGAACACTGAAGCTTTCTTT; CDR3: CASSLATKMNTEAFF
V: TRBV6-1; size: .; J: TRBJ2-3; D: .; length: 10; DNA: TGTGCCACGACAATGACCACGCAGTATTTT; CDR3: CATTMTTQYF
V: TRBV5-1; size: .; J: TRBJ2-7; D: .; length: 15; DNA: TGCGCCAGCAGCTCGCCCGGGACTTCGACTCACGAGCAGTACTTC; CDR3: CASSSPGTSTHEQYF
V: TRBV5-1; size: .; J: TRBJ2-7; D: .; length: 13; DNA: TGCGCCAGCAGCTTGACCTCGGAGCTCCTGCGGTACTTC; CDR3: CASSLTSELLRYF
V: TRBV6-5; size: .; J: TRBJ1-2; D: .; length: 14; DNA: TGTGCCAGCAGTTACTCGGCAGGGGAGGATGGCTACACCTTC; CDR3: CASSYSAGEDGYTF
V: TRBV29-1; size: many; J: TRBJ2-3; D: .; length: 13; DNA: TGCAGCGTTGAGTCCCCGGGACGCAATACGCAGTATTTT; CDR3: CSVESPGRNTQYF
V: TRBV7-2; size: once; J: TRBJ2-3; D: TRBD2; length: 16; DNA: TGTGCCAGCAGCTTAGTGCGGGAGTTAGGGACAGATACGCAGTATTTT; CDR3: CASSLVRELGTDTQYF
V: TRBV5-1; size: .; J: TRBJ1-2; D: TRBD1; length: 14; DNA: TGCGCCAGCAGCTCAACAGGGGACCTCGCTCGCTACACCTTC; CDR3: CASSSTGDLARYTF
V: TRBV28; size: .; J: TRBJ1-2; D: TRBD1; length: 17; DNA: TGTGCCAGCAACGGGGGAGGGGGCGTAGTAACTAACTATGGCTACACCTTC; CDR3: CASNGGGGVVTNYGYTF
V: TRBV19; size: .; J: TRBJ2-2; D: TRBD2; length: 16; DNA: TGTGCCAGTCGGGGGGGCCTTTTCGCGAACACCGGGGAGCTGTTTTTT; CDR3: CASRGGLFANTGELFF
V: TRBV9; size: .; J: TRBJ2-7; D: .; length: 14; DNA: TGTGCCAGCAGCGTAGGGGACATGTCCTACGAGCAGTACTTC; CDR3: CASSVGDMSYEQYF
V: TRBV6-1; size: .; J: TRBJ2-7; D: .; length: 14; DNA: TGTGCCAGCAGTGAAGCGTGGGGGACCTACGAGCAGTACTTC; CDR3: CASSEAWGTYEQYF
V: TRBV6-5; size: .; J: TRBJ1-1; D: .; length: 14; DNA: TGTGCCAGCAGTTCAACAGTTATGAACACTGAAGCTTTCTTT; CDR3: CASSSTVMNTEAFF
V: TRBV10-3; size: .; J: TRBJ2-2; D: .; length: 15; DNA: TGTGCCATCAGTGAGCGGACAAGAGGGACCGGGGAGCTGTTTTTT; CDR3: CAISERTRGTGELFF
V: TRBV5-1; size: .; J: TRBJ2-1; D: TRBD2; length: 15; DNA: TGCGCCAGCAGCCTTACTAGCGGGAGAACCGGTGAGCAGTTCTTC; CDR3: CASSLTSGRTGEQFF
V: TRBV25-1; size: .; J: TRBJ1-1; D: .; length: 15; DNA: TGTGCCAGCAATTACGCTGGGGCCGGGGACACTGAAGCTTTCTTT; CDR3: CASNYAGAGDTEAFF
V: TRBV7-2; size: once; J: TRBJ2-5; D: TRBD2; length: 17; DNA: TGTGCCAGCAGCTTACGCCCCACACTAGCGGGTGGAGAGACCCAGTACTTC; CDR3: CASSLRPTLAGGETQYF
V: TRBV29-1; size: .; J: TRBJ2-3; D: TRBD1; length: 16; DNA: TGCAGTATAGAACTGCCACCGGGACAGGGGAAAGATACGCAGTATTTT; CDR3: CSIELPPGQGKDTQYF
V: TRBV6-5; size: .; J: TRBJ2-3; D: .; length: 15; DNA: TGTGCCAGCAGTAGCGCCGGAGCGAGCACAGATACGCAGTATTTT; CDR3: CASSSAGASTDTQYF
V: TRBV25-1; size: .; J: TRBJ2-3; D: TRBD2; length: 15; DNA: TGTGCCAGCAGTGGGAGCGGGAGCAGCACAGATACGCAGTATTTT; CDR3: CASSGSGSSTDTQYF
V: TRBV7-9; size: .; J: TRBJ1-1; D: .; length: 12; DNA: TGTGCCAGCAGCTTACAGTATTTTGAAGCTTTCTTT; CDR3: CASSLQYFEAFF